This T cell receptor (beta chain) is drawn from a study of PD-1 blockade in classical Hodgkin lymphoma. The study, taken as a whole, reports: Compared with healthy donors, newly diagnosed patients reportedly showed lower baseline TCR diversity.

Concerning this clone: Antigen unknown.

CDR3 length equals 15 residues. The germline CDR1 and CDR2 sequences are SEHNR and FQNEAQ (reference sequence). V lost 1 base, J lost 2 bases, and 9 bases lay in between. TCRdb's copy holds only in-frame clones and misses some; the assay was immunoSEQ multiplex PCR. Of 20,000 to 25,000 clones in the sample, over 60% were seen once. Every patient was affected by relapse after autologous stem cell transplantation, while exposure to brentuximab vedotin was not uniform. V and J are TRBV7-9 and TRBJ1-3; D gene ambiguous. The receptor comes from a human donor with classical Hodgkin lymphoma. Specimen: peripheral blood mononuclear cells (PBMCs), collected before the second cycle of nivolumab. Here the CDR3 reads CASSLVIGPGNTIYF. DNA for the CDR3: TGTGCCAGCAGCTTAGTTATAGGGCCTGGAAACACCATATATTTT.